This TCR beta chain was recovered during a study of glioma-infiltrating T cells after dendritic cell vaccination. Across the whole study: Patients received autologous tumor lysate-pulsed dendritic cell vaccination between about 2003 and 2013. Dendritic cells derived from monocytes and pulsed with autologous tumor lysate formed the vaccine.

Some clones are missing from TCRdb's copy, which holds only in-frame ones; the method was immunoSEQ multiplex PCR. The data contain roughly 100,000 clones, more than 80% of them singletons. This CDR3 has 13 residues. The V and J ends lost 4 bases and 7 bases respectively, with 11 bases between them. Germline lookup yields CDR1 MNHNS and CDR2 SASEGT. The V gene is TRBV6-1, the J gene TRBJ2-1, with no clear D. The source material was blood, sampled before dendritic cell vaccination. The receptor was derived from a human donor with glioblastoma. CDR3 sequence: CASSARFLNEQFF. The CDR3 DNA reads TGTGCCAGCAGTGCGCGATTCCTAAATGAGCAGTTCTTC.